Presented here are 9 T cell receptor beta chains from one specimen sequenced in a study of blood T cell repertoires in COVID-19 (dated by TCRdb to about 2020). The library relied on the immunoSEQ multiplex PCR assay. TCRdb re-hosts the immuneACCESS table, in-frame sequences only. Its copies lack some clones; in the studies checked, an unresolved V gene accounts for under half of them, and the cause for the rest is not known. This sample lists approximately 89,000 clones; 75% to 85% were detected once. The leading ten clones occupy approximately 21% of the sample. Material for sequencing was peripheral blood. The receptors originated from a woman older than 75 with acute or convalescent COVID-19.

The chain combines TRBV6-6 with TRBJ1-2; 10 nucleotides agree with TRBD1. Germline V lookup: CDR1 MNHNY, CDR2 SVGAGI (reference sequence). V lost 5 bases, J lost 0 bases, and 6 bases stayed unmatched. There are 16 residues in the CDR3. CDR3 nucleotides: TGTGCCAGCAGTACGACAGGGGGCGCGGCTAACTATGGCTACACCTTC. Translating it yields CASSTTGGAANYGYTF.

The CDR3 is CASSLTSGGGQETQYF. The CDR3 DNA reads as TGCGCCAGCAGCCTAACTAGCGGGGGGGGTCAAGAGACCCAGTACTTC. J is TRBJ2-5 and V is TRBV5-1; 13 bases are shared with TRBD2. The CDR3 loop spans 16 amino acids. The V segment lost 4 bases and the J segment 2 bases; nucleotides outside the gene matches: 5. Germline V gives CDR1 SGHRS, CDR2 YFSETQ.

This clone was observed a few times. The chain carries TRBV4-2 and TRBJ2-1, with 10 bases aligning to TRBD2. CDR3 size: 16 residues. V lost 2 bases and J lost 1; bases outside the gene matches: 2. Looked up from germline, CDR1 is LGHNA and CDR2 is YNFKEQ. In DNA, the CDR3 is TGTGCCAGCAGCCAAACTAGCGGGACATCCTACAATGAGCAGTTCTTC. This encodes CASSQTSGTSYNEQFF.

This clone showed up just once. The V gene is TRBV11-3, the J gene TRBJ2-1, with TRBD2 matching 10 bases. Germline CDR1 SGHNT, CDR2 YENEEA. The V gene end was trimmed by 1 base and the J gene end by 13 bases; junction bases not matched to a gene: 1. CDR3 length equals 12 residues. CDR3 region: CASSLGTSGQFF. The CDR3 DNA follows: TGTGCCAGCAGCTTAGGGACTAGCGGTCAGTTCTTC.

This sequence joins TRBV16 and TRBJ1-2; 9 bases match TRBD1. CDR1 is KGHSY and CDR2 is FQNENV in the germline V gene. Trimming at V came to 4 bases and at J to 6 bases, leaving 21 bases not matched to a gene. The CDR3 length is 19 residues. The CDR3 DNA reads as TGTGCCAGCAGCCTTTCCACAGGGGGCGGCCCCTCTTCGACGGATGGCTACACCTTC. This sequence encodes CASSLSTGGGPSSTDGYTF.

V gene TRBV23-1 combines with J gene TRBJ1-1; 8 bases are a match to TRBD1. TRBV23-1 is reported as an ORF; its role is uncertain. J lost 3 bases, V lost 0 bases, and 3 bases had no gene match. This CDR3 contains 15 residues. This chain's CDR3 is CASSQSGQGYTEAFF. CDR3 in DNA: TGCGCCAGCAGTCAATCTGGACAGGGCTACACTGAAGCTTTCTTT.

V gene TRBV18 combines with J gene TRBJ2-1, with TRBD1 matching 9 bases. With V trimmed by 6 bases and J by 6 bases, 9 bases remained unmatched. The CDR3 loop spans 15 amino acids. The germline V gene encodes CDR1 KGHSH and CDR2 LQKENI. CDR3: CASSTGQGQRNEQFF. CDR3 sequence (DNA): TGTGCCAGCTCGACCGGACAGGGGCAGCGCAATGAGCAGTTCTTC.

The chain is built from TRBV29-1 and TRBJ2-5, with TRBD1 matching 10 bases. This CDR3 is built from 12 residues. V shed 8 bases and J 5 bases; nucleotides not matched to a gene: 5. From germline, CDR1 is SQVTM and CDR2 ANQGSEA. The CDR3 protein is CSKRDRGETQYF. The CDR3 region has the DNA TGCAGCAAACGGGACAGGGGCGAGACCCAGTACTTC.

This chain links TRBV5-1 with TRBJ2-2; D gene uncertain. The CDR3 totals 15 residues. V was shortened by 0 bases and J by 0 bases, with 6 bases between the two germline ends. In germline, CDR1 is SGHRS, CDR2 YFSETQ. This chain's CDR3 is CASSLDNSNTGELFF. The CDR3 DNA reads as TGCGCCAGCAGCTTGGACAATTCGAACACCGGGGAGCTGTTTTTT.